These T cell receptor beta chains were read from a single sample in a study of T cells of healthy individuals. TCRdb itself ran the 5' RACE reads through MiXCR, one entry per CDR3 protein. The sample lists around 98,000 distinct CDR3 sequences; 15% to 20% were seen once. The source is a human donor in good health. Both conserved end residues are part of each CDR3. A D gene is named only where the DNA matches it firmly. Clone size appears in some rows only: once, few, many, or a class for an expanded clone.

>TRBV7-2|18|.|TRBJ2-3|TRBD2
CASSYGLAGGLVGDTQYF
TGTGCCAGCAGCTATGGACTAGCGGGGGGGCTAGTCGGGGATACGCAGTATTTT
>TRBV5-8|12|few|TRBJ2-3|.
CASREEADTQYF
TGTGCCAGCAGGGAGGAGGCCGATACGCAGTATTTT
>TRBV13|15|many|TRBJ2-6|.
CASREDSSGANVLTF
TGTGCCAGCAGGGAGGACAGCTCTGGGGCCAACGTCCTGACTTTC
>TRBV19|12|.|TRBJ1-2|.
CASSIPGYGYTF
TGTGCCAGTAGTATTCCGGGATATGGCTACACCTTC
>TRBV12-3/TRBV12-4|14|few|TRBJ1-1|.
CASSFRFMNTEAFF
TGTGCCAGCAGTTTTCGGTTCATGAACACTGAAGCTTTCTTT
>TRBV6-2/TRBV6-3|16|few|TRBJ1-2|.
CASSHDRFRANYGYTF
TGTGCCAGCAGCCACGACCGCTTTAGGGCCAACTATGGCTACACCTTC
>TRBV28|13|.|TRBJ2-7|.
CASSLTVNYEQYF
TGTGCCAGCAGTTTAACAGTTAACTACGAGCAGTACTTC
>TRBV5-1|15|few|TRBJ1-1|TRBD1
CASSSGGRENTEAFF
TGCGCCAGCAGTTCAGGGGGTCGGGAGAACACTGAAGCTTTCTTT
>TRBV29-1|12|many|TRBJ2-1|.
CSVVLGSGEQFF
TGCAGCGTTGTATTGGGCAGCGGTGAGCAGTTCTTC
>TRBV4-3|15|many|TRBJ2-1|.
CASSQGKSSYNEQFF
TGCGCCAGCAGCCAAGGGAAGAGCTCCTACAATGAGCAGTTCTTC
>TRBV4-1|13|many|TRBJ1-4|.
CASSPIQGEKLFF
TGCGCCAGCAGCCCGATACAGGGAGAAAAACTGTTTTTT
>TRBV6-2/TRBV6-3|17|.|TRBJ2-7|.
CASSSTSLAPTFYEQYF
TGTGCCAGCAGTTCCACCAGTCTAGCGCCGACCTTCTACGAGCAGTACTTC
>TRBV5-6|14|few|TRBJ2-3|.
CASSLVRTTDTQYF
TGTGCCAGCAGCTTGGTTCGCACCACAGATACGCAGTATTTT
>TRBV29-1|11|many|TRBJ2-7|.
CSVEELHEQYF
TGCAGCGTTGAAGAGCTCCACGAGCAGTACTTC
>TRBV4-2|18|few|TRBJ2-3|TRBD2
CASSQLRGLAGSTDTQYF
TGTGCCAGCAGCCAATTGCGCGGGCTAGCGGGGAGCACAGATACGCAGTATTTT
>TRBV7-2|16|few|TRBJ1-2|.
CASSTNAYTPNYGYTF
TGTGCCAGCAGCACAAACGCCTATACACCTAACTATGGCTACACCTTC
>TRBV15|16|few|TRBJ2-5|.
CATSRASGTGVETQYF
TGTGCCACCAGCAGGGCTTCCGGGACGGGGGTTGAGACCCAGTACTTC
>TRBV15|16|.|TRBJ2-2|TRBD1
CATSRDRTGVTGELFF
TGTGCCACCAGCAGAGATAGGACAGGGGTCACCGGGGAGCTGTTTTTT
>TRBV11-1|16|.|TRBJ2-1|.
CASSPETLSSYNEQFF
TGTGCCAGCAGCCCTGAGACCCTTAGCTCCTACAATGAGCAGTTCTTC
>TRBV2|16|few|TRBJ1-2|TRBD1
CASSEWGTGRNYGYTF
TGTGCCAGCAGTGAATGGGGGACAGGGAGAAACTATGGCTACACCTTC
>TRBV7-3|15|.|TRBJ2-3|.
CANSQQGGVPDTQYF
TGTGCCAACAGCCAGCAGGGGGGGGTCCCAGATACGCAGTATTTT
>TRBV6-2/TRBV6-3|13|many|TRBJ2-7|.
CASSSTGTYEQYF
TGTGCCAGCAGCTCCACAGGGACCTACGAGCAGTACTTC
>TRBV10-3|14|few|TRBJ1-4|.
CAISDRGTNEKLFF
TGTGCCATCAGTGATCGGGGAACTAATGAAAAACTGTTTTTT
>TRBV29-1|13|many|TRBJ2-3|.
CSVDSVSTDTQYF
TGCAGCGTTGACTCAGTTAGCACAGATACGCAGTATTTT
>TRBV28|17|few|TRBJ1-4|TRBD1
CASSPYSTGVDFEKLFF
TGTGCCAGCAGTCCATACTCGACAGGGGTTGATTTTGAAAAACTGTTTTTT
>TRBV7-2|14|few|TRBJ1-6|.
CASSTGQRNSPLHF
TGTGCCAGCAGCACCGGACAGCGCAATTCACCCCTCCACTTT
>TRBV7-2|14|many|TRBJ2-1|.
CASSLLVVNNEQFF
TGTGCCAGCAGCTTGCTTGTAGTGAACAATGAGCAGTTCTTC
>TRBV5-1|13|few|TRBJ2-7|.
CASSVASGYEQYF
TGCGCCAGCAGCGTAGCAAGTGGCTACGAGCAGTACTTC
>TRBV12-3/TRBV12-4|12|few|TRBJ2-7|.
CASSDDSYEQYF
TGTGCCAGCAGTGATGACAGCTACGAGCAGTACTTC
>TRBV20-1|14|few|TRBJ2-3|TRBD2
CSAASLAGLDTQYF
TGCAGTGCAGCCAGTTTAGCGGGGTTAGATACGCAGTATTTT
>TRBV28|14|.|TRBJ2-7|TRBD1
CASSLADRAYEQYF
TGTGCCAGCAGTTTAGCGGACAGGGCCTACGAGCAGTACTTC
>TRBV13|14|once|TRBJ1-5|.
CASSLGATLEPQHF
TGTGCCAGCAGCTTAGGGGCAACCCTGGAGCCCCAGCATTTT
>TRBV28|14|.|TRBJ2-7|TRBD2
CASSLGLGAYEQYF
TGTGCCAGCAGTCTGGGACTAGGGGCCTACGAGCAGTACTTC
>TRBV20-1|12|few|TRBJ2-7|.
CSAPGHGDEQYF
TGCAGTGCGCCGGGACACGGTGACGAGCAGTACTTC
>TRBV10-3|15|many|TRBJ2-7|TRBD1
CAISESTGRFYEQYF
TGTGCCATCAGTGAGTCGACAGGGCGCTTCTACGAGCAGTACTTC
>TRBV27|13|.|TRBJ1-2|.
CASSLTPSYGYTF
TGTGCCAGCAGCCTGACACCTTCTTATGGCTACACCTTC
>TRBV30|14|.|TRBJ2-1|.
CAWSVGTGMHEQFF
TGTGCCTGGAGTGTTGGTACAGGGATGCATGAGCAGTTCTTC
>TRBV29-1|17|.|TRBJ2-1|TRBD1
CSVEDLRQRQGAHEQFF
TGCAGCGTTGAAGATTTACGGCAGAGACAGGGGGCCCATGAGCAGTTCTTC
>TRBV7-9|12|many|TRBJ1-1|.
CASRWGHTEAFF
TGTGCCAGCCGATGGGGTCACACTGAAGCTTTCTTT
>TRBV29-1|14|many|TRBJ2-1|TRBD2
CSVEGLALYNEQFF
TGCAGCGTTGAGGGACTAGCACTCTACAATGAGCAGTTCTTC
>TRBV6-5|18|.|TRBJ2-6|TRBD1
CASSSTGETISGANVLTF
TGTGCCAGCAGCTCCACAGGGGAAACAATCTCTGGGGCCAACGTCCTGACTTTC
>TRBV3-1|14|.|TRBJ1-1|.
CASSQVFGNTEAFF
TGTGCCAGCAGCCAAGTTTTCGGGAACACTGAAGCTTTCTTT
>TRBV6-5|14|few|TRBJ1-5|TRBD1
CASSRDRGQQPQHF
TGTGCCAGCAGCCGGGACAGGGGGCAACAGCCCCAGCATTTT
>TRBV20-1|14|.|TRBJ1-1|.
CSANQGLQNTEAFF
TGCAGTGCTAATCAGGGTCTACAGAACACTGAAGCTTTCTTT
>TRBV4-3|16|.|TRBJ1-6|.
CASSQEGQRANSPLHF
TGCGCCAGCAGCCAAGAGGGACAACGAGCCAATTCACCCCTCCACTTT
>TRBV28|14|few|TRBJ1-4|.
CASSFNRNNEKLFF
TGTGCCAGCAGTTTTAACAGGAATAATGAAAAACTGTTTTTT
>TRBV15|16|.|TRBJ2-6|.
CATSRVSGSGANVLTF
TGTGCCACCAGCAGAGTTTCGGGCTCTGGGGCCAACGTCCTGACTTTC
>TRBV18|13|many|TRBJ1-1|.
CASSPGGDTEAFF
TGTGCCAGCTCACCAGGAGGGGACACTGAAGCTTTCTTT
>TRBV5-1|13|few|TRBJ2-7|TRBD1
CASGTGELNEQYF
TGCGCCAGTGGGACAGGGGAGTTGAACGAGCAGTACTTC
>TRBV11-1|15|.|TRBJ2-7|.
CASSLAARVSYEQYF
TGTGCCAGCAGCTTAGCGGCCAGAGTGTCGTACGAGCAGTACTTC
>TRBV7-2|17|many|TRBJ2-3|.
CASSLEKSDVLTDTQYF
TGTGCCAGCAGCTTAGAGAAGAGCGATGTCCTCACAGATACGCAGTATTTT
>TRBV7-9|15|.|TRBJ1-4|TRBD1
CASSTGFQGAWKLFF
TGTGCCAGCAGCACAGGCTTTCAGGGGGCGTGGAAACTGTTTTTT
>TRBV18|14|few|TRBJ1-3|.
CASSQQGFGNTIYF
TGTGCCAGTTCACAGCAGGGGTTTGGAAACACCATATATTTT
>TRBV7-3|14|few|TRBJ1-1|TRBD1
CASSRQGGGTEAFF
TGTGCCAGCAGCCGTCAGGGGGGAGGCACTGAAGCTTTCTTT
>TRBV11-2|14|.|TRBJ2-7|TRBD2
CASSSTSGIGEQYF
TGTGCCAGCAGCTCAACTAGCGGGATTGGGGAGCAGTACTTC
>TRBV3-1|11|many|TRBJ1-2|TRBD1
CASSNRGGYTF
TGTGCCAGCAGCAACAGGGGTGGCTACACCTTC
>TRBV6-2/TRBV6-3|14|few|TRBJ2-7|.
CASSTRQGAYEQYF
TGTGCCAGCAGTACCCGACAAGGTGCCTACGAGCAGTACTTC
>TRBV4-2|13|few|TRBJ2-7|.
CASSQERGSEQYF
TGTGCCAGCAGCCAAGAGAGGGGCTCCGAGCAGTACTTC
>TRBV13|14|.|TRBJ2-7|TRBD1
CASSFNYRGHEQYF
TGTGCCAGCAGCTTTAACTACAGGGGGCACGAGCAGTACTTC
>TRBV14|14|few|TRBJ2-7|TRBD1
CASRRGQGNFEQYF
TGTGCCAGCCGTCGGGGACAGGGTAATTTCGAGCAGTACTTC